A single sample gave rise to the 19 T cell receptor beta chains below, sequenced in a study of T cell responses to AZD1222 COVID-19 vaccine. Only in-frame clones appear in the TCRdb table, and some are missing; sequencing was by immunoSEQ multiplex PCR. The repertoire has about 120,000 clones, 92% of them found once; the top ten carry 13% to 15%. The sequencing used peripheral blood, collected on day 0 of AZD1222 vaccination. These receptor sequences come from an adult in good health.

The J gene is TRBJ2-3, the V gene TRBV28, with 9 bases aligning to TRBD2. V lost 7 bases and J lost 5; bases outside the gene matches: 19. This CDR3 has 18 amino acids. The germline CDR1 and CDR2 sequences are MDHEN and SYDVKM. The CDR3, as DNA: TGTGCCAGCACCCCGGGTGGGCTAGCGGGAAACAACAGAGATACGCAGTATTTT. It is translated as CASTPGGLAGNNRDTQYF.

This clone appeared once. CDR3 sequence reads: CASRTSAYEAFF. For the CDR3, the DNA is TGTGCCAGCAGGACAAGTGCTTATGAAGCTTTCTTT. The chain couples TRBV28 to TRBJ1-1; D is unclear. The CDR3 has 12 residues. The V end lost 6 bases, the J end lost 7 bases, and 12 bases lay between the germline ends. The germline gives CDR1 MDHEN, CDR2 SYDVKM.

The chain combines TRBV11-2 with TRBJ1-4, with D maybe TRBD1 (6 bases). Trimming left V 2 bases short and J 7 bases short, with 11 bases between. CDR1 and CDR2 (germline): SGHAT, FQNNGV. This CDR3 has 14 amino acids. The CDR3 nucleotides read TGTGCCAGCAGCTTACCAGGGGCGGGTGAAAAACTGTTTTTT. Its protein is CASSLPGAGEKLFF.

This clone was counted only a few times. The V gene is TRBV5-4, the J gene TRBJ1-2; D possibly corresponds to TRBD1 (5 bases). V lost 4 bases, J lost 0 bases, and 10 bases lay in between. This CDR3 is 14 amino acids long. Germline lookup yields CDR1 SGHNT and CDR2 YYREEE (reference sequence). The CDR3 reads CASSPGTTNYGYTF. CDR3 sequence (DNA): TGTGCCAGCAGCCCGGGGACCACTAACTATGGCTACACCTTC.

The chain is built from TRBV19 and TRBJ1-3; D remains unclear. Germline loops: CDR1 LNHDA, CDR2 SQIVND (reference sequence). The CDR3 covers 17 residues. V lost 0 bases and J 4 bases, leaving 16 bases between the germline ends. The CDR3 reads CASSIDHKALTGNTIYF. The CDR3 nucleotides read TGTGCCAGTAGTATAGATCATAAAGCCCTCACGGGAAACACCATATATTTT.

The gene calls are TRBV2 and TRBJ2-1, with TRBD2 matching over 8 bases. CDR1 and CDR2 (germline): SNHLY, FYNNEI. V lost 7 bases to trimming and J lost 9 bases; unmatched junction nucleotides: 14. CDR3 length equals 15 residues. CDR3 nucleotide sequence: TGTGCCAGCACGGCGACTAGCGCGTCGGGTACTGAGCAGTTCTTC. Translated: CASTATSASGTEQFF. The full variable domain, completed using reference TRBV2 and TRBJ2-1, is EPEVTQTPSHQVTQMGQEVILRCVPISNHLYFYWYRQILGQKVEFLVSFYNNEISEKSEIFDDQFSVERPDGSNFTLKIRSTKLEDSAMYFCASTATSASGTEQFFGPGTRLTVL.

This clone appeared once. This chain joins TRBV28 and TRBJ1-6; 9 bases match TRBD1. CDR3 length: 20 residues. V dropped 5 bases and J dropped 5; count of bases not matched to a gene: 19. The germline CDR1 and CDR2 sequences are MDHEN and SYDVKM. The DNA for the CDR3 is TGTGCCAGCAGTCTCCCCGTGGGACAGGGAGACCGAGGGGATAATTCACCCCTCCACTTT. The encoded protein is CASSLPVGQGDRGDNSPLHF.

CDR3 DNA sequence: TGTGCCAGCAGTTTGTCCAGAAATAATCAGCCCCAGCATTTT. Its protein is CASSLSRNNQPQHF. This chain links TRBV28 with TRBJ1-5; D gene unclear. In germline, CDR1 is MDHEN, CDR2 SYDVKM. The CDR3 covers 14 residues. Trimming left V 3 bases short and J 4 bases short, with 10 bases between.

V gene TRBV28 combines with J gene TRBJ1-3; D may be TRBD1 (5 bases). The V end was cut by 5 bases, the J end by 4 bases, with 18 bases between. The CDR3 is 16 residues long. The germline gives CDR1 MDHEN, CDR2 SYDVKM. DNA for the CDR3: TGTGCCAGCAGTCCACATACGGGACCGCGGGGAAACACCATATATTTT. It encodes CASSPHTGPRGNTIYF.

V usage is TRBV19 and J usage is TRBJ1-5; 7 nucleotides align to TRBD1. The germline V gene encodes CDR1 LNHDA and CDR2 SQIVND (reference sequence). The CDR3 is made up of 15 amino acids. After removal of 7 bases from V and 6 bases from J, the junction contained 12 bases not matched to a gene. The CDR3 region has the DNA TGTGCCAGTAAGGACAGGAGTATGATTTTTCAGCCCCAGCATTTT. Its translation is CASKDRSMIFQPQHF.

The chain recombines TRBV7-2 with TRBJ1-1; TRBD1 aligns across 8 bases. CDR3 length: 15 amino acids. Per germline, CDR1 SGHTA and CDR2 FQGNSA. Trimming took 4 bases from V and 2 from J; bases not matched to a gene: 6. The CDR3 bases are TGTGCCAGCAGCTGGGCAGGGGGCCTCAACACTGAAGCTTTCTTT. Residues: CASSWAGGLNTEAFF.

The chain joins TRBV27 to TRBJ2-7, with TRBD2 identical over 12 bases. V lost 5 bases to trimming and J lost 0 bases; unmatched junction nucleotides: 11. The CDR3 length is 18 residues. Germline assignment: CDR1 MNHEY and CDR2 SMNVEV (reference sequence). The CDR3 nucleotides are TGTGCCAGCAGTCATGATCCGGGACTAGCGGGCCCCTCCTACGAGCAGTACTTC. The encoded protein is CASSHDPGLAGPSYEQYF.

J is TRBJ1-4 and V is TRBV18, with D maybe TRBD1 (5 bases). The V gene lost 3 bases and the J gene lost 4 bases, with 9 bases spanning the gap. Per the germline V gene, CDR1 is KGHSH and CDR2 is LQKENI. The CDR3 is 14 residues long. The DNA of the CDR3 is TGTGCCAGCTCACCCGGGGCAGTTAATGAAAAACTGTTTTTT. It codes for CASSPGAVNEKLFF.

This clone was seen once. The V call is TRBV27, the J call TRBJ2-3; 7 nucleotides agree with TRBD2. CDR3 length: 16 amino acids. Per the germline V gene, CDR1 is MNHEY and CDR2 is SMNVEV (reference sequence). Trimming removed 8 bases from V and 3 bases from J; junction bases left unmatched: 14. CDR3 sequence reads: CASQMLGRGATDTQYF. The DNA of the CDR3 is TGTGCCAGCCAAATGTTAGGGAGGGGAGCAACAGATACGCAGTATTTT.

This clone occurred once. The chain uses TRBV6-4 and TRBJ2-3; TRBD2 might be the D (6 bases). The CDR3 consists of 13 residues. V gave up 4 bases and J gave up 2 bases, with 7 bases separating them. CDR1 MRHNA and CDR2 SNTAGT come from the germline V gene. The CDR3 loop is CASSAGDTDTQYF. The CDR3 DNA sequence: TGTGCCAGCAGTGCGGGGGACACAGATACGCAGTATTTT.

This clone occurred once. This chain joins TRBV18 and TRBJ2-5, with TRBD1 identical over 7 bases. The J segment lost 5 bases and the V segment lost 2 bases, leaving 14 bases of the junction unmatched. The CDR3 extends over 17 amino acids. Germline V lookup: CDR1 KGHSH, CDR2 LQKENI. CDR3 sequence (DNA): TGTGCCAGCTCACCATCCCTAGGACAGGCGGTCGAGGAGACCCAGTACTTC. This translates into CASSPSLGQAVEETQYF.

The rearrangement joins TRBV9 to TRBJ1-2, with a tentative D call TRBD1 (5 bases). Trimming shortened V by 4 bases and J by 6 bases, and 19 bases separated the two germline ends. Per the germline V gene, CDR1 is SGDLS and CDR2 is YYNGEE. CDR3 size: 15 residues. The CDR3 is CASSFRHGPGDGYTF. In DNA form, the CDR3 reads TGTGCCAGCAGCTTTCGACACGGACCGGGGGATGGCTACACCTTC.

The CDR3, as DNA: TGTGCCAGCAGCTCCGAGGGGCAGGGGGCGGGCGGCTACACCTTC. This translates into CASSSEGQGAGGYTF. The J gene is TRBJ1-2, the V gene TRBV11-2; 8 bases map to TRBD1. The CDR3 is made up of 15 amino acids. The germline V gene encodes CDR1 SGHAT and CDR2 FQNNGV. The V and J ends lost 4 bases and 8 bases, in that order; junction bases with no gene match: 12.

The chain couples TRBV7-9 to TRBJ1-1; no reliable D call. V lost 2 bases and J 8 bases, leaving 12 bases between the germline ends. The CDR3 contains 13 residues. Germline V CDR1 and CDR2: SEHNR, FQNEAQ (reference sequence). CDR3 nucleotides: TGTGCCAGCAGCTTATTGGGATTGGTCGAAGCTTTCTTT. Translated: CASSLLGLVEAFF.